The rows below give T cell receptor beta chains drawn from one sample of a study of T cell repertoires in cytomegalovirus infection. MiXCR, applied by TCRdb to the reads, yields one record per CDR3 protein. Of around 740,000 distinct CDR3 sequences in the sample, roughly 36% were seen once. Sample: PBMCs. The receptors were sampled from a human donor in good health (CMV status not recorded). Some clones in this sample may be carry-over from other donors' samples. The CDR3 runs from the conserved cysteine through the conserved F or W. A D gene is named only where the DNA matches it firmly. Expanded clones get a size class; other rows say once, few or many, or leave the size out.

d_call: NA; clone_size: few; v_call: TRBV6-1; cdr3_length: 12; j_call: TRBJ1-5; cdr3_nt: TGTGCCAGCAGACCAGTCGGGCAGCCCCAGCATTTT; cdr3_aa: CASRPVGQPQHF
d_call: NA; clone_size: few; v_call: TRBV27; cdr3_length: 16; j_call: TRBJ1-3; cdr3_nt: TGTGCCAGCAGTTTATCGGGAGGGACTCATGGAAACACCATATATTTT; cdr3_aa: CASSLSGGTHGNTIYF
d_call: TRBD1; clone_size: NA; v_call: TRBV7-2; cdr3_length: 13; j_call: TRBJ2-5; cdr3_nt: TGTGCCAGCGGACAGGGGGCGCGTCCGACCCAGTACTTC; cdr3_aa: CASGQGARPTQYF
d_call: NA; clone_size: NA; v_call: TRBV12-3/TRBV12-4; cdr3_length: 14; j_call: TRBJ2-2; cdr3_nt: TGTGCCAGCAGTTTAGTGCCCTTTACCGGGGAGCTGTTTTTT; cdr3_aa: CASSLVPFTGELFF
d_call: TRBD2; clone_size: NA; v_call: TRBV5-4; cdr3_length: 13; j_call: TRBJ2-5; cdr3_nt: TGTGCCAGCAGCTTGGCCGGGGGGGGGACCCAGTACTTC; cdr3_aa: CASSLAGGGTQYF
d_call: TRBD1; clone_size: few; v_call: TRBV12-3/TRBV12-4; cdr3_length: 15; j_call: TRBJ1-1; cdr3_nt: TGTGCCAGCAGGAAACCGGACAGGGGGAACACTGAAGCTTTCTTT; cdr3_aa: CASRKPDRGNTEAFF
d_call: TRBD2; clone_size: many; v_call: TRBV7-8; cdr3_length: 16; j_call: TRBJ2-3; cdr3_nt: TGTGCCAGCAGCTCCTACACTAGCGGGCCCACAGATACGCAGTATTTT; cdr3_aa: CASSSYTSGPTDTQYF
d_call: NA; clone_size: few; v_call: TRBV28; cdr3_length: 14; j_call: TRBJ2-1; cdr3_nt: TGTGCCAGCAGTTTATCGGGTCTTCTAAATGAGCAGTTCTTC; cdr3_aa: CASSLSGLLNEQFF
d_call: TRBD2; clone_size: few; v_call: TRBV12-5; cdr3_length: 17; j_call: TRBJ2-1; cdr3_nt: TGTGCTAGTGGTTTGTTTACTAGCGGGGGGGTGTATGAGGGGCAGTTCTTC; cdr3_aa: CASGLFTSGGVYEGQFF
d_call: NA; clone_size: NA; v_call: TRBV28; cdr3_length: 15; j_call: TRBJ2-1; cdr3_nt: TGTGCCAGCACATCGGTGGGGAAACTTTACAATGAGCAGTTCTTC; cdr3_aa: CASTSVGKLYNEQFF
d_call: NA; clone_size: many; v_call: TRBV28; cdr3_length: 15; j_call: TRBJ2-7; cdr3_nt: TGTGCCAGCAGTTCCCGGGAATCACTACCCTACGAGCAGTACTTC; cdr3_aa: CASSSRESLPYEQYF
d_call: NA; clone_size: few; v_call: TRBV6-1; cdr3_length: 17; j_call: TRBJ2-6; cdr3_nt: TGTGCCAGCAGTTATTATTCTAGGCCCACCGGGGCCAACGTCCTGACTTTC; cdr3_aa: CASSYYSRPTGANVLTF
d_call: TRBD2; clone_size: many; v_call: TRBV7-8; cdr3_length: 16; j_call: TRBJ2-1; cdr3_nt: TGTGCCAGCAGCTTAACTCCGGGACTAGCCTACAATGAGCAGTTCTTC; cdr3_aa: CASSLTPGLAYNEQFF
d_call: TRBD2; clone_size: many; v_call: TRBV7-8; cdr3_length: 15; j_call: TRBJ2-3; cdr3_nt: TGTGCCAGCACCCTCGGGCGGGAGAGATCGGATACGCAGTATTTT; cdr3_aa: CASTLGRERSDTQYF
d_call: NA; clone_size: NA; v_call: TRBV27; cdr3_length: 15; j_call: TRBJ1-6; cdr3_nt: TGTGCCAGCAGTTTTGATGGACAGTATAATTCACCCCTCCACTTT; cdr3_aa: CASSFDGQYNSPLHF
d_call: NA; clone_size: few; v_call: TRBV7-9; cdr3_length: 14; j_call: TRBJ2-5; cdr3_nt: TGTGCCAGCAGTACCGACATCCTTAGGGAGACCCAGTACTTC; cdr3_aa: CASSTDILRETQYF
d_call: NA; clone_size: NA; v_call: TRBV7-6; cdr3_length: 15; j_call: TRBJ1-4; cdr3_nt: TGTGCCAGCAGCTTAGGACCCGCGGTGGGGGAAAAACTGTTTTTT; cdr3_aa: CASSLGPAVGEKLFF
d_call: TRBD1; clone_size: NA; v_call: TRBV6-6; cdr3_length: 19; j_call: TRBJ1-2; cdr3_nt: TGTGCCAGCAGTCACGCGGCCGGGACAGGGGCCATTAGATACGTCAGCTACACCTTC; cdr3_aa: CASSHAAGTGAIRYVSYTF
d_call: NA; clone_size: NA; v_call: TRBV5-6; cdr3_length: 13; j_call: TRBJ1-1; cdr3_nt: TGTGCCAGCAGCTTGCTGGGGCCGACTGAAGCTTTCTTT; cdr3_aa: CASSLLGPTEAFF
d_call: TRBD1; clone_size: many; v_call: TRBV7-9; cdr3_length: 14; j_call: TRBJ2-7; cdr3_nt: TGTGCCAGCAGCTTAACGGGACAGGCCTCCGAGCAGTACTTC; cdr3_aa: CASSLTGQASEQYF
d_call: NA; clone_size: NA; v_call: TRBV5-1; cdr3_length: 14; j_call: TRBJ2-1; cdr3_nt: TGCGCCAGCAGCTTGGTGCCAGTTACGGATGAGCAGTTCTTC; cdr3_aa: CASSLVPVTDEQFF
d_call: NA; clone_size: NA; v_call: TRBV27; cdr3_length: 13; j_call: TRBJ2-7; cdr3_nt: TGTGCCAGCAGAAGAGGAGGCTCCTACGAGCAGTACTTC; cdr3_aa: CASRRGGSYEQYF
d_call: NA; clone_size: few; v_call: TRBV14; cdr3_length: 16; j_call: TRBJ2-7; cdr3_nt: TGTGCCAGCAGCCCTATTCTTCCGGGACAACGCTACGAGCAGTACTTC; cdr3_aa: CASSPILPGQRYEQYF
d_call: TRBD2; clone_size: few; v_call: TRBV4-1; cdr3_length: 17; j_call: TRBJ2-2; cdr3_nt: TGCGCCAGCAGCCAAGATCTGGGACTAGCGGGATCGGGGGAGCTGTTTTTT; cdr3_aa: CASSQDLGLAGSGELFF
d_call: TRBD1; clone_size: few; v_call: TRBV28; cdr3_length: 17; j_call: TRBJ1-5; cdr3_nt: TGTGCCAGCAGTTTGGCCCTGGACAGGGGTGATGGCCAGCCCCAGCATTTT; cdr3_aa: CASSLALDRGDGQPQHF
d_call: NA; clone_size: few; v_call: TRBV4-2; cdr3_length: 16; j_call: TRBJ1-5; cdr3_nt: TGTGCCAGCAGCCCCGAAGGGGGGGCCAGCAATCAGCCCCAGCATTTT; cdr3_aa: CASSPEGGASNQPQHF
d_call: NA; clone_size: NA; v_call: TRBV7-9; cdr3_length: 15; j_call: TRBJ2-5; cdr3_nt: TGTGCCAGCAGCTTAGATCCGGGACCCACGGAGACCCAGTACTTC; cdr3_aa: CASSLDPGPTETQYF
d_call: TRBD1; clone_size: few; v_call: TRBV4-1; cdr3_length: 16; j_call: TRBJ1-1; cdr3_nt: TGCGCCAGCAGCCAGGGACAGGGGGTCGGGGACACTGAAGCTTTCTTT; cdr3_aa: CASSQGQGVGDTEAFF
d_call: NA; clone_size: NA; v_call: TRBV7-9; cdr3_length: 13; j_call: TRBJ1-4; cdr3_nt: TGTGCCAGCAGCTCGGGACCGGGCGAAAAAATGTTTTTT; cdr3_aa: CASSSGPGEKMFF
d_call: NA; clone_size: NA; v_call: TRBV28; cdr3_length: 13; j_call: TRBJ2-4; cdr3_nt: TGTGCCAGCACGGAGGGCACCAAAAACATTCAGTACTTC; cdr3_aa: CASTEGTKNIQYF
d_call: NA; clone_size: NA; v_call: TRBV19; cdr3_length: 12; j_call: TRBJ2-5; cdr3_nt: TGTGCCAGTAGTATCGGGGGAGAGACCCAGTACTTC; cdr3_aa: CASSIGGETQYF
d_call: TRBD2; clone_size: many; v_call: TRBV20-1; cdr3_length: 16; j_call: TRBJ2-3; cdr3_nt: TGCAGTGCTAGCGGGAGGGCCAGATTGAGCACAGATACGCAGTATTTT; cdr3_aa: CSASGRARLSTDTQYF
d_call: NA; clone_size: NA; v_call: TRBV29-1; cdr3_length: 11; j_call: TRBJ2-7; cdr3_nt: TGCAGCGGGCAGGGGAACCACGAGCAGTACTTC; cdr3_aa: CSGQGNHEQYF
d_call: TRBD2; clone_size: NA; v_call: TRBV20-1; cdr3_length: 14; j_call: TRBJ2-7; cdr3_nt: TGCAGTGCCCCCACTAGCGATCTCTCCTACGAGCAGTACTTC; cdr3_aa: CSAPTSDLSYEQYF
d_call: NA; clone_size: NA; v_call: TRBV5-1; cdr3_length: 15; j_call: TRBJ1-2; cdr3_nt: TGCGCCAGCAGCCGTATCCCCGGGAGTAACTATGGCTACACCTTC; cdr3_aa: CASSRIPGSNYGYTF
d_call: TRBD1; clone_size: NA; v_call: TRBV28; cdr3_length: 16; j_call: TRBJ1-2; cdr3_nt: TGTGCCAGCAGTTCGACAGACAGGGGTTTGGGGTATGGCTACACCTTC; cdr3_aa: CASSSTDRGLGYGYTF
d_call: NA; clone_size: once; v_call: TRBV10-3; cdr3_length: 15; j_call: TRBJ2-3; cdr3_nt: TGTGCCATCAGCCCAGGGAGTGAGTGGACAGATACGCAGTATTTT; cdr3_aa: CAISPGSEWTDTQYF
d_call: NA; clone_size: NA; v_call: TRBV3-1; cdr3_length: 13; j_call: TRBJ2-7; cdr3_nt: TGTGCCAGCAGCCAAGATACAATGTCGGGACAGTACTTC; cdr3_aa: CASSQDTMSGQYF
d_call: TRBD1; clone_size: NA; v_call: TRBV18; cdr3_length: 14; j_call: TRBJ1-2; cdr3_nt: TGTGCCAGCTCACCCGGACAGGGGGCGAATGGCTACACCTTC; cdr3_aa: CASSPGQGANGYTF
d_call: NA; clone_size: NA; v_call: TRBV7-2; cdr3_length: 18; j_call: TRBJ1-4; cdr3_nt: TGTGCCAGCAGCTTAGGGGTTGGGCGGGGCGCGGGGATCGAAAAACTGTTTTTT; cdr3_aa: CASSLGVGRGAGIEKLFF
d_call: TRBD2; clone_size: NA; v_call: TRBV27; cdr3_length: 14; j_call: TRBJ2-3; cdr3_nt: TGTGCCAGCTCCTGGGCGGGGGGGCCAGATACGCAATATTTT; cdr3_aa: CASSWAGGPDTQYF
d_call: NA; clone_size: few; v_call: TRBV19; cdr3_length: 13; j_call: TRBJ1-1; cdr3_nt: TGTGCCAGTAGCCGAGGTGGTAGCACTGAAGCTTTCTTT; cdr3_aa: CASSRGGSTEAFF
d_call: TRBD1; clone_size: few; v_call: TRBV5-1; cdr3_length: 16; j_call: TRBJ1-1; cdr3_nt: TGCGCCAGCAGCTTGGTTGGAGGACAGGGTAACACTGAAGCTTTCTTT; cdr3_aa: CASSLVGGQGNTEAFF
d_call: TRBD1; clone_size: few; v_call: TRBV7-9; cdr3_length: 16; j_call: TRBJ2-2; cdr3_nt: TGTGCCAGCAGCTCGACGGGACAGCCAAACACCGGGGAGCTGTTTTTT; cdr3_aa: CASSSTGQPNTGELFF
d_call: NA; clone_size: NA; v_call: TRBV20-1; cdr3_length: 12; j_call: TRBJ2-2; cdr3_nt: TGCAGTGCTAGTGCCGGGACCGGGGAGCTGTTTTTT; cdr3_aa: CSASAGTGELFF
d_call: NA; clone_size: few; v_call: TRBV28; cdr3_length: 17; j_call: TRBJ2-7; cdr3_nt: TGTGCCAGCAGTTACCCCGTCGTGACGGGGACGGGCGACGAGCAGTACTTC; cdr3_aa: CASSYPVVTGTGDEQYF
d_call: NA; clone_size: NA; v_call: TRBV4-1; cdr3_length: 15; j_call: TRBJ2-5; cdr3_nt: TGCGCCAGCAGCCAAGGGGGGTCTCCCTACGAGACCCAGTACTTC; cdr3_aa: CASSQGGSPYETQYF
d_call: TRBD1; clone_size: NA; v_call: TRBV7-9; cdr3_length: 16; j_call: TRBJ1-3; cdr3_nt: TGTGCCAGCAGCGCGTCCGGGACAGGGATCGGAAACACCATATATTTT; cdr3_aa: CASSASGTGIGNTIYF
d_call: TRBD1; clone_size: many; v_call: TRBV7-2; cdr3_length: 14; j_call: TRBJ1-4; cdr3_nt: TGTGCCAGCAGCCCAGGGGGCACTAATGAAAAACTGTTTTTT; cdr3_aa: CASSPGGTNEKLFF
d_call: TRBD1; clone_size: many; v_call: TRBV7-2; cdr3_length: 14; j_call: TRBJ2-7; cdr3_nt: TGTGCCAGCAGCTCCGGGACAGGGTTTAGCGAGCAGTACTTC; cdr3_aa: CASSSGTGFSEQYF